The 23 T cell receptor beta chains in this list originate from one sample, sequenced in a study of shared T cell receptors in the human thymus. Profiling relied on immunoSEQ multiplex PCR, and the TCRdb table lists in-frame clones only, not all of them. This sample has about 380,000 clones, with 95% found just once. Sequenced: thymocytes. These receptors were obtained from a human donor.

In its sample, this clone was seen once. CDR3: CASSPSGQTYGYTF. DNA of the CDR3: TGTGCCAGCTCACCTTCCGGACAGACGTATGGCTACACCTTC. This rearrangement joins TRBV18 to TRBJ1-2; D is perhaps TRBD1 (6 bases). This CDR3 spans 14 amino acids. Germline V gene sequence: CDR1 KGHSH, CDR2 LQKENI. V was shortened by 3 bases and J by 5 bases, with 13 bases between the two germline ends.

The chain links TRBV9 to TRBJ2-3; D ambiguous. Between the trimmed V and J ends, which lost 3 bases and 4 bases, there was a span of 6 bases. The CDR3 has 12 amino acids. CDR1 and CDR2 from the germline V gene are SGDLS and YYNGEE. The CDR3 DNA is TGTGCCAGCAGCGACCCAGCAGATACGCAGTATTTT. Translation gives CASSDPADTQYF.

The chain joins TRBV10-3 to TRBJ1-1, with no clear D. The V end lost 6 bases, the J end lost 6 bases, and 17 bases lay between the germline ends. The CDR3 length is 14 residues. Germline CDR1 is ENHRY and CDR2 is SYGVKD. The CDR3 DNA follows: TGTGCCATCAGGAATAGTTGGGGTAACGCTGAAGCTTTCTTT. Residues: CAIRNSWGNAEAFF.

The chain couples TRBV29-1 to TRBJ2-5; the D gene is possibly TRBD1 (6 bases). The length of the CDR3 is 13 residues. Germline V gene lookup returns CDR1 SQVTM and CDR2 ANQGSEA. Trimming stripped 3 bases from V and 2 bases from J, with 10 bases between. DNA of the CDR3: TGCAGCGTTGAGTGGGACATTCAAGAGACCCAGTACTTC. It is translated as CSVEWDIQETQYF.

The rearrangement joins TRBV28 to TRBJ2-7, with 11 positions matching TRBD1. CDR1 is MDHEN, CDR2 SYDVKM, per germline. CDR3 length: 15 amino acids. With 5 bases clipped from V and 3 bases from J, the junction kept 6 bases outside the gene matches. The CDR3 nucleotides are TGTGCCAGCAGTCACAGGACAGGGGGCGACTACGAGCAGTACTTC. As protein: CASSHRTGGDYEQYF. Based on the CDR3 plus reference TRBV28 and TRBJ2-7, the full variable domain is DVKVTQSSRYLVKRTGEKVFLECVQDMDHENMFWYRQDPGLGLRLIYFSYDVKMKEKGDIPEGYSVSREKKERFSLILESASTNQTSMYLCASSHRTGGDYEQYFGPGTRLTVT.

This chain joins TRBV2 and TRBJ1-3; D gene unclear. The CDR3 loop spans 14 amino acids. The germline V gene encodes CDR1 SNHLY and CDR2 FYNNEI. Between the trimmed V and J ends, which lost 7 bases and 0 bases, there was a span of 10 bases. The CDR3 DNA is TGTGCCAGCACTAAGATCATCTCTGGAAACACCATATATTTT. This translates into CASTKIISGNTIYF. Looking up the rest from reference TRBV2 and TRBJ1-3 gives the full variable domain: EPEVTQTPSHQVTQMGQEVILRCVPISNHLYFYWYRQILGQKVEFLVSFYNNEISEKSEIFDDQFSVERPDGSNFTLKIRSTKLEDSAMYFCASTKIISGNTIYFGEGSWLTVV.

This sequence joins TRBV9 and TRBJ1-2, with D perhaps matching TRBD1 (5 bases). Per germline, CDR1 SGDLS and CDR2 YYNGEE. CDR3 length: 15 residues. V lost 3 bases, J lost 5 bases, and 17 bases lay in between. The CDR3 coding sequence is TGTGCCAGCAGCGAGCGTCCGGGACTTTTATATGGCTACACCTTC. Translation gives CASSERPGLLYGYTF.

This chain uses TRBV5-1 with TRBJ2-1, with no clear D. Germline V gene lookup returns CDR1 SGHRS and CDR2 YFSETQ. The V gene lost 1 base and the J gene lost 5 bases, with 19 bases spanning the gap. CDR3 length equals 17 residues. The CDR3 sequence: CASSLSYRAAFHNEQFF. CDR3 DNA: TGCGCCAGCAGCTTGTCGTATAGGGCCGCTTTCCACAATGAGCAGTTCTTC.

The chain has TRBV9 and TRBJ2-7, with D perhaps TRBD1 (5 bases). The V and J ends lost 0 bases and 0 bases respectively, with 13 bases between them. Germline assignment: CDR1 SGDLS and CDR2 YYNGEE. CDR3 size: 16 residues. CDR3 loop: CASSVVHVDSSYEQYF. CDR3 nucleotide sequence: TGTGCCAGCAGCGTAGTGCATGTAGACAGCTCCTACGAGCAGTACTTC. Full variable domain (missing parts from reference TRBV9 and TRBJ2-7): DSGVTQTPKHLITATGQRVTLRCSPRSGDLSVYWYQQSLDQGLQFLIQYYNGEERAKGNILERFSAQQFPDLHSELNLSSLELGDSALYFCASSVVHVDSSYEQYFGPGTRLTVT.

This chain connects TRBV27 to TRBJ1-2, with a tentative D call TRBD1 (6 bases). CDR1 MNHEY and CDR2 SMNVEV come from the germline V gene (reference sequence). This CDR3 region has 14 residues. V lost 6 bases and J lost 6, with 17 bases in between. CDR3: CASSPSRGMDGYTF. Here the CDR3 DNA reads TGTGCCAGCAGCCCCTCCAGGGGAATGGATGGCTACACCTTC.

The chain uses TRBV28 and TRBJ2-7, with 7 bases matching TRBD1. Per germline, CDR1 MDHEN and CDR2 SYDVKM. V lost 2 bases and J lost 2; bases outside the gene matches: 9. The CDR3 spans 16 residues. The CDR3 DNA is TGTGCCAGCAGTTTAGAGGAAGCGGACAGGCCCTACGAGCAGTACTTC. This gives the protein CASSLEEADRPYEQYF.

This chain connects TRBV5-1 to TRBJ2-7; unclear D gene. This CDR3 is 15 amino acids long. V lost 0 bases to trimming and J lost 1 base, with 11 bases between them. Germline values: CDR1 SGHRS, CDR2 YFSETQ. In DNA, the CDR3 is TGCGCCAGCAGCTTGGACGGGTCGCAATCCTACGAGCAGTACTTC. It encodes CASSLDGSQSYEQYF.

This chain joins TRBV30 and TRBJ2-7, with D possibly matching TRBD1 (6 bases). The germline V gene has CDR1 GTSNPN and CDR2 SVGIG (reference sequence). With 5 bases removed from V and 5 bases from J, the gap between germline ends came to 25 bases. The CDR3 covers 16 residues. This CDR3 is CAWGTSTGSSPHEQYF. The DNA for the CDR3 is TGTGCCTGGGGCACTTCGACAGGTTCCTCTCCCCACGAGCAGTACTTC.

The chain joins TRBV7-9 to TRBJ2-3; 7 bases are a match to TRBD2. The germline gives CDR1 SEHNR, CDR2 FQNEAQ (reference sequence). This CDR3 has 15 amino acids. V was pared by 7 bases and J by 2 bases, with 9 bases of the junction left unmatched. CDR3 amino acids: CASTRLTSTTDTQYF. The CDR3 DNA follows: TGTGCCAGCACTAGGCTGACTAGCACCACAGATACGCAGTATTTT.

In this sample, this clone turned up once. V and J are TRBV14 and TRBJ1-2; no definite D call. Germline values: CDR1 SGHDN, CDR2 FVKESK. CDR3 length: 13 amino acids. Trimming took off 5 bases at V and 2 bases at J, with 9 bases between the two ends. CDR3 sequence reads: CASSFDKNYGYTF. The DNA of the CDR3 is TGTGCCAGCAGCTTTGACAAGAACTATGGCTACACCTTC.

The V gene is TRBV4-2, the J gene TRBJ1-3, with TRBD1 as a possible D gene (6 bases). The V gene lost 4 bases and the J gene lost 4 bases, with 20 bases spanning the gap. The CDR3 has 17 amino acids. CDR1 is LGHNA and CDR2 is YNFKEQ in the germline V gene. CDR3 in amino acids: CASSRLTGRVSGNTIYF. In nucleotides, the CDR3 is TGTGCCAGCAGCCGTCTGACAGGCCGGGTGTCCGGAAACACCATATATTTT.

The chain carries TRBV5-1 and TRBJ2-1, with 8 bases identical to TRBD2. The trim removed 0 bases at V and 2 bases at J, leaving 4 bases unmatched. The CDR3 totals 16 residues. Germline V lookup: CDR1 SGHRS, CDR2 YFSETQ. CDR3 amino acids: CASSLGSGAPYNEQFF. CDR3 nucleotides: TGCGCCAGCAGCTTGGGTAGCGGGGCGCCCTACAATGAGCAGTTCTTC.

V and J are TRBV18 and TRBJ1-1, with TRBD1 matching 7 bases. Trimming cost V 1 base and J 8 bases; bases outside gene matches: 13. Germline V gene data show CDR1 as KGHSH and CDR2 as LQKENI. The CDR3 runs 16 residues. The CDR3 sequence is CASSPRPRGIGKEAFF. CDR3 DNA: TGTGCCAGCTCACCACGCCCCAGGGGGATAGGAAAGGAAGCTTTCTTT.

V usage is TRBV5-4 and J usage is TRBJ1-1; no firm D call. This CDR3 spans 14 amino acids. Germline CDR1 and CDR2: SGHNT and YYREEE (reference sequence). The ends were cut back, 0 bases at V and 1 base at J, with 7 bases in the middle. CDR3 coding DNA: TGTGCCAGCAGCTTGGTTCTGGGGAACACTGAAGCTTTCTTT. Translated: CASSLVLGNTEAFF.

V gene TRBV27 combines with J gene TRBJ1-2, with D unresolved. Germline V gene sequence: CDR1 MNHEY, CDR2 SMNVEV (reference sequence). V gave up 0 bases and J gave up 7 bases, with 12 bases separating them. CDR3 length: 14 residues. The CDR3 DNA sequence: TGTGCCAGCAGTTTATCCTCCTCACGAGGTGGCTACACCTTC. Its translation: CASSLSSSRGGYTF.

The rearrangement uses TRBV7-8 and TRBJ1-5; the D gene is possibly TRBD1 (5 bases). This CDR3 comprises 14 residues. Trimming took 3 bases from V and 8 from J, leaving 14 bases between them. Per germline, CDR1 SGHVS and CDR2 FQNEAQ. The CDR3 DNA reads as TGTGCCAGCAGCTTCGGGGAGGGGTTGAAGCCCCAGCATTTT. Encoded protein: CASSFGEGLKPQHF.

This clone came up once. The genes are TRBV12-5 and TRBJ2-1, with TRBD2 matching 12 bases. Germline V lookup: CDR1 LGHNT, CDR2 FRNRAP. Trimming cost V 0 bases and J 3 bases; bases outside gene matches: 9. The CDR3 consists of 19 residues. The DNA for the CDR3 is TGTGCTAGTGGTTTGGTACCACTAGCGGGAGGAACCCTCTACAATGAGCAGTTCTTC. Encoded protein: CASGLVPLAGGTLYNEQFF.

This rearrangement joins TRBV28 to TRBJ1-2; 7 bases map to TRBD1. This CDR3 contains 16 residues. Germline loops: CDR1 MDHEN, CDR2 SYDVKM. V lost 5 bases and J lost 0; bases outside the gene matches: 9. The CDR3 sequence is CASSDDRVRANYGYTF. The CDR3 DNA is TGTGCCAGCAGTGACGACAGGGTTAGAGCTAACTATGGCTACACCTTC.